The 14 T cell receptor beta chains listed next were all sequenced from one sample in a study of tumor-infiltrating lymphocytes in localized non-small cell lung cancer. The protocol was immunoSEQ multiplex PCR, while the TCRdb copy is restricted to in-frame clones and leaves out a portion. Among more than 15,000 clones listed, 60% to 85% were seen once. The material sequenced was lung tumor tissue. These receptors originate from a human donor with non-small cell lung cancer.

The chain has TRBV6-5 and TRBJ2-7; D is possibly TRBD1 (6 bases). CDR1 and CDR2 (germline): MNHEY, SVGAGI. The CDR3 runs 14 residues. Between the trimmed V and J ends, which lost 6 bases and 5 bases, there was a span of 17 bases. CDR3 nucleotide sequence: TGTGCCAGCAGACAGGGTTGGCAGGGGCACGAGCAGTACTTC. This gives the protein CASRQGWQGHEQYF.

The chain couples TRBV10-3 to TRBJ2-7; TRBD1 might be the D (6 bases). The CDR3 is 10 amino acids. Per germline, CDR1 ENHRY and CDR2 SYGVKD. Trimming left V 10 bases short and J 4 bases short, with 8 bases between. CDR3 sequence: CATGEYEQYF. CDR3 DNA sequence: TGTGCCACAGGGGAATACGAGCAGTACTTC.

This clone was detected a few times. The chain has TRBV10-3 and TRBJ2-2; a possible D gene is TRBD2 (5 bases). The CDR3 is 15 residues long. The germline V gene encodes CDR1 ENHRY and CDR2 SYGVKD. Trimming shortened V by 4 bases and J by 0 bases, and 9 bases separated the two germline ends. CDR3 sequence (DNA): TGTGCCATCAGTGTCGAGGGTTCGAACACCGGGGAGCTGTTTTTT. It codes for CAISVEGSNTGELFF.

This clone is classed as medium-sized. This chain links TRBV21-1 with TRBJ2-1; the table's D call of TRBD2 was not tested on the DNA. TRBV21-1 is tagged as a pseudogene. CDR3 size: 15 residues. The CDR3 loop is CASSPLAGDYNEQFF. The CDR3 DNA reads TGTGCCAGCAGCCCACTAGCGGGGGACTACAATGAGCAGTTCTTC.

The V call is TRBV5-1, the J call TRBJ2-3; 7 nucleotides agree with TRBD2. J gave up 2 bases and V 4 bases, and 7 bases lay outside the gene matches. Germline CDR1 is SGHRS and CDR2 is YFSETQ. This CDR3 region has 15 residues. CDR3 sequence reads: CASSNSGPSTDTQYF. In DNA, the CDR3 is TGCGCCAGCAGCAATAGCGGGCCTTCCACAGATACGCAGTATTTT.

The chain has TRBV19 and TRBJ1-5; D gene ambiguous. The CDR3 length is 16 residues. CDR1 is LNHDA and CDR2 is SQIVND in the germline V gene (reference sequence). Trimming cost V 3 bases and J 7 bases, with 19 bases left between them. The chain's CDR3 is CASSIPRPPGEQPQHF. The CDR3 DNA is TGTGCCAGTAGTATCCCCCGACCGCCAGGAGAACAGCCCCAGCATTTT.

J is TRBJ2-1 and V is TRBV10-3; 7 bases align to TRBD2. The V gene end was trimmed by 10 bases and the J gene end by 7 bases; junction bases not matched to a gene: 4. The CDR3 is 11 amino acids. Germline assignment: CDR1 ENHRY and CDR2 SYGVKD. The CDR3 DNA sequence: TGTGCCACCTCAGCGGGAAATGAGCAGTTCTTC. Protein sequence: CATSAGNEQFF.

V gene TRBV4-1 combines with J gene TRBJ2-7; TRBD1 matches at 7 bases. Losses at the gene ends were 1 base for V and 2 bases for J; bases not matched to a gene: 5. The germline gives CDR1 MGHRA, CDR2 YSYEKL. CDR3 length: 15 amino acids. DNA of the CDR3: TGCGCCAGCAGCCAAGGGCTGACAGGGCCCTACGAGCAGTACTTC. This sequence encodes CASSQGLTGPYEQYF.

The genes are TRBV15 and TRBJ2-5, with D possibly called TRBD1 or TRBD2 (5 bases each). Germline V gene lookup returns CDR1 LNHNV and CDR2 YYDKDF (reference sequence). The CDR3 has 14 amino acids. With 5 bases removed from V and 4 bases from J, the gap between germline ends came to 14 bases. The CDR3 loop is CATSGRGGGETQYF. DNA for the CDR3: TGTGCCACCAGCGGAAGGGGCGGAGGAGAGACCCAGTACTTC.

The chain's CDR3 is CSATLGIEQYF. CDR3 DNA sequence: TGCAGTGCTACCCTAGGGATCGAGCAGTACTTC. V gene TRBV20-1 combines with J gene TRBJ2-7; D ambiguous. CDR3 length equals 11 residues. From germline, CDR1 is DFQATT and CDR2 SNEGSKA (reference sequence). Trimming cost V 4 bases and J 6 bases, with 10 bases left between them.

This rearrangement joins TRBV10-3 to TRBJ1-3; D ambiguous. This CDR3 has 17 amino acids. Germline V gene data show CDR1 as ENHRY and CDR2 as SYGVKD. V dropped 0 bases and J dropped 0 bases, with 12 bases sitting between them. The CDR3 spells CAISESKVIPSGNTIYF. CDR3 DNA: TGTGCCATCAGTGAGTCGAAGGTCATCCCCTCTGGAAACACCATATATTTT.

V gene TRBV7-9 combines with J gene TRBJ2-5; D unclear. V lost 4 bases to trimming and J lost 2 bases, with 8 bases between them. Germline V gene data show CDR1 as SEHNR and CDR2 as FQNEAQ (reference sequence). CDR3 length: 13 amino acids. CDR3 protein: CASSSHPQETQYF. CDR3 nucleotides: TGTGCCAGCAGCTCCCACCCTCAAGAGACCCAGTACTTC.

V is TRBV28 and J is TRBJ1-1; D is uncertain. In germline, CDR1 is MDHEN, CDR2 SYDVKM. The V end lost 3 bases, the J end lost 4 bases, and 3 bases lay between the germline ends. The CDR3 is 11 residues long. The CDR3 DNA is TGTGCCAGCAGTTTGTCCACTGAAGCTTTCTTT. It codes for CASSLSTEAFF. Together with reference TRBV28 and TRBJ1-1, the CDR3 gives the full variable domain: DVKVTQSSRYLVKRTGEKVFLECVQDMDHENMFWYRQDPGLGLRLIYFSYDVKMKEKGDIPEGYSVSREKKERFSLILESASTNQTSMYLCASSLSTEAFFGQGTRLTVV.

The chain recombines TRBV19 with TRBJ2-7; 12 bases are shared with TRBD2. CDR1 and CDR2 from the germline V gene are LNHDA and SQIVND (reference sequence). With V trimmed by 6 bases and J by 3 bases, 6 bases remained unmatched. The CDR3 is 15 amino acids. CDR3 sequence (DNA): TGTGCCAGTAGCCCGACTAGCGGGGGAGTCTACGAGCAGTACTTC. This translates into CASSPTSGGVYEQYF.